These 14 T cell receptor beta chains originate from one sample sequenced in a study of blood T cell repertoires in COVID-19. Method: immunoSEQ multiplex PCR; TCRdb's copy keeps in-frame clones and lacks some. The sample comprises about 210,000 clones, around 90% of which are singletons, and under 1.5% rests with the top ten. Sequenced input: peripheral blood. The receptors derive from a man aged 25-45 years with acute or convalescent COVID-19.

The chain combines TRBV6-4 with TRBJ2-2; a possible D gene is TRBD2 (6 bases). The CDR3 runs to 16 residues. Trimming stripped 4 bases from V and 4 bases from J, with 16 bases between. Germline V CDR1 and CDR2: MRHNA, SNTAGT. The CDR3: CASSVSGGDATGELFF. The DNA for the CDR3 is TGTGCCAGCAGTGTCTCGGGCGGGGATGCCACCGGGGAGCTGTTTTTT.

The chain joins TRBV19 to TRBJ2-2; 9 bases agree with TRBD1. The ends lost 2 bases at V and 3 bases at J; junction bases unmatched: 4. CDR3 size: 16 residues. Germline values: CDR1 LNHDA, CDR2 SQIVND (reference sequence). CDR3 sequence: CASSITGTGYTGELFF. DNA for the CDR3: TGTGCCAGTAGTATAACGGGGACAGGGTACACCGGGGAGCTGTTTTTT.

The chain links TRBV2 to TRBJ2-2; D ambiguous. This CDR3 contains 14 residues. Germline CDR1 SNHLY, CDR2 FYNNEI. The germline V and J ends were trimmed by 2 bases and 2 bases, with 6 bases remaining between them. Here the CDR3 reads CASSEWRNTGELFF. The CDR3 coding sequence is TGTGCCAGCAGTGAATGGAGAAACACCGGGGAGCTGTTTTTT.

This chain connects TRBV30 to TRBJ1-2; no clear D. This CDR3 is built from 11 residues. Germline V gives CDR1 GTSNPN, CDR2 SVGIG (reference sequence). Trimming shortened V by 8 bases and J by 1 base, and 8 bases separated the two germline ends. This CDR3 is CALRDNYGYTF. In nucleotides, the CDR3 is TGTGCCCTAAGAGATAACTATGGCTACACCTTC. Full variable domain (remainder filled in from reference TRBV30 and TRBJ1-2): SQTIHQWPATLVQPVGSPLSLECTVEGTSNPNLYWYRQAAGRGLQLLFYSVGIGQISSEVPQNLSASRPQDRQFILSSKKLLLSDSGFYLCALRDNYGYTFGSGTRLTVV.

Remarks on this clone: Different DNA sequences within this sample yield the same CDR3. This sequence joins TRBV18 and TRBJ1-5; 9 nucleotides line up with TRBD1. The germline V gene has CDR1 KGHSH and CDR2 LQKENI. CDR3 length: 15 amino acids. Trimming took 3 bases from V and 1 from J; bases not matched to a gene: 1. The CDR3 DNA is TGTGCCAGCTCACCGGGACAGGGAAGCAATCAGCCCCAGCATTTT. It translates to CASSPGQGSNQPQHF.

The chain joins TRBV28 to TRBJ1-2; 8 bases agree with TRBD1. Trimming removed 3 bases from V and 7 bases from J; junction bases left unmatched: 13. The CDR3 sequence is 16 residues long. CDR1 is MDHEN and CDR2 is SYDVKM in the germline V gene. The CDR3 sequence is CASSFQLTGEVSGYTF. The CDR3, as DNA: TGTGCCAGCAGTTTCCAACTGACAGGGGAAGTGAGTGGCTACACCTTC.

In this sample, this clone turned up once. The CDR3 sequence: CASSPTSGFYEQYF. Here the CDR3 DNA reads TGTGCCAGCAGCCCCACTAGCGGGTTCTACGAGCAGTACTTC. The chain recombines TRBV11-2 with TRBJ2-7; 9 bases align to TRBD2. Unmatched junction bases numbered 5, after V lost 5 bases and J lost 3 bases. This CDR3 contains 14 residues. The V gene's germline CDR1 is SGHAT and CDR2 FQNNGV. Based on the CDR3 plus reference TRBV11-2 and TRBJ2-7, the full variable domain is EAGVAQSPRYKIIEKRQSVAFWCNPISGHATLYWYQQILGQGPKLLIQFQNNGVVDDSQLPKDRFSAERLKGVDSTLKIQPAKLEDSAVYLCASSPTSGFYEQYFGPGTRLTVT.

The CDR3 here is CASSYLQTGGNEQFF. In DNA, the CDR3 is TGTGCCAGCAGTTACTTACAGACAGGGGGAAATGAGCAGTTCTTC. The gene calls are TRBV27 and TRBJ2-1, with 9 positions matching TRBD1. The germline V gene encodes CDR1 MNHEY and CDR2 SMNVEV (reference sequence). The CDR3 extends over 15 amino acids. J lost 7 bases, V lost 4 bases, and 8 bases had no gene match.

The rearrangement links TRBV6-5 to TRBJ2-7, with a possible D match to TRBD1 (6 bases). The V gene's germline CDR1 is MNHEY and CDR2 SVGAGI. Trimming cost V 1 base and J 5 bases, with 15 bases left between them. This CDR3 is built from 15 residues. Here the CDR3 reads CASSYLTGTIHEQYF. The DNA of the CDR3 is TGTGCCAGCAGTTACTTGACCGGGACAATACACGAGCAGTACTTC.

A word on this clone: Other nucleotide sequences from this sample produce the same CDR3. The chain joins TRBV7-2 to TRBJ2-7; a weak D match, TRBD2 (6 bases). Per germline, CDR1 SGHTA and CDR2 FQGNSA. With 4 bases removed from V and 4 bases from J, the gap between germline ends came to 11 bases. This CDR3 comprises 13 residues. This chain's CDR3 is CASSSLGGYEQYF. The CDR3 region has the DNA TGTGCCAGCAGCTCCCTGGGGGGATACGAGCAGTACTTC.

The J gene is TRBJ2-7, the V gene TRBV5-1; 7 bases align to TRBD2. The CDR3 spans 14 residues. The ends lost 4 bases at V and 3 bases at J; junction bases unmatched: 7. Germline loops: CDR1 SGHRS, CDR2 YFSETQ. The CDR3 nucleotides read TGCGCCAGCAGCCCCGGGCCGGGGGGCTACGAGCAGTACTTC. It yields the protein CASSPGPGGYEQYF.

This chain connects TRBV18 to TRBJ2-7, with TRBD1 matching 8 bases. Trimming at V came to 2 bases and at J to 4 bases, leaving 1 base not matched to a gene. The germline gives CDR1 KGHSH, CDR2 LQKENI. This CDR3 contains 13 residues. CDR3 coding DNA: TGTGCCAGCTCACCAAGGACAGGGTACGAGCAGTACTTC. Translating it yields CASSPRTGYEQYF. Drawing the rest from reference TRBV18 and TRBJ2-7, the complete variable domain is NAGVMQNPRHLVRRRGQEARLRCSPMKGHSHVYWYRQLPEEGLKFMVYLQKENIIDESGMPKERFSAEFPKEGPSILRIQQVVRGDSAAYFCASSPRTGYEQYFGPGTRLTVT.

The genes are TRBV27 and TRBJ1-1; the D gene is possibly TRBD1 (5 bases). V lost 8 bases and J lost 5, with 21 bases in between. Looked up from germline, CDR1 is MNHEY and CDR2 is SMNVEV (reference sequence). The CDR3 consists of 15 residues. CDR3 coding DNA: TGTGCCAGCTCCCCCAGGGTCCTACCCCCTACTGAAGCTTTCTTT. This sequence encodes CASSPRVLPPTEAFF.

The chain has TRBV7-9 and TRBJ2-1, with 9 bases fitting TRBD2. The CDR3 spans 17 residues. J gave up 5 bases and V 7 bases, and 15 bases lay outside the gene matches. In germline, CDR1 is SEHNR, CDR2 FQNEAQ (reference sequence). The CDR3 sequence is CASTLAQTSGRHNEQFF. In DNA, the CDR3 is TGTGCCAGCACCCTCGCCCAGACTAGCGGTCGTCACAATGAGCAGTTCTTC. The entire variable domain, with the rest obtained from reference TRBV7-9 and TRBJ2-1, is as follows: DTGVSQNPRHKITKRGQNVTFRCDPISEHNRLYWYRQTLGQGPEFLTYFQNEAQLEKSRLLSDRFSAERPKGSFSTLEIQRTEQGDSAMYLCASTLAQTSGRHNEQFFGPGTRLTVL.